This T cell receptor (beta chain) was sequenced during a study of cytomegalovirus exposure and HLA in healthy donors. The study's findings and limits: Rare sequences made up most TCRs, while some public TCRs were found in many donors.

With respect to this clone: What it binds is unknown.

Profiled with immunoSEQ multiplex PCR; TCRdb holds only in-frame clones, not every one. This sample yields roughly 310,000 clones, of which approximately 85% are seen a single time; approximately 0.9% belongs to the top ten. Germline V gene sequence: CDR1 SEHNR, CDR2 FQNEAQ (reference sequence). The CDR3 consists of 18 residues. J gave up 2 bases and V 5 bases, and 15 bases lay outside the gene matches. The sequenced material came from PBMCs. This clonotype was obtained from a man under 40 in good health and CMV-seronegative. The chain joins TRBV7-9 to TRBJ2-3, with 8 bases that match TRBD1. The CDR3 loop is CASSPRRVGTGFTDTQYF. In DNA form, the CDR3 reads TGTGCCAGCAGCCCGAGAAGGGTCGGGACAGGTTTCACAGATACGCAGTATTTT.